These 20 T cell receptor beta chains came from one sample sequenced in a study of T cell repertoires in cytomegalovirus infection. In TCRdb, the reads were re-called with MiXCR into one record per CDR3 protein. The data hold a few hundred thousand distinct CDR3 sequences, with roughly 13% observed a single time. Material for sequencing was PBMCs. These receptors came from a human donor in good health (CMV status not recorded). Some clones in this sample may be carry-over from other donors' samples.

The CDR3 DNA reads as TGCAGCGTTGAAGAAGGGGGCAGCCGGAGGGGTGGCTACACCTTC. This encodes CSVEEGGSRRGGYTF. J is TRBJ1-2 and V is TRBV29-1, with 7 bases lining up with TRBD1. J lost 7 bases, V lost 0 bases, and 11 bases had no gene match. The germline V gene encodes CDR1 SQVTM and CDR2 ANQGSEA. The CDR3 has 15 amino acids.

V gene TRBV15 combines with J gene TRBJ2-2; the D is unclear. Germline V gene sequence: CDR1 LNHNV, CDR2 YYDKDF (reference sequence). Trimming pared 5 bases from V and 6 bases from J, leaving 7 bases between. The CDR3 has 12 residues. The CDR3 sequence is CATSRKAGELFF. The CDR3 bases are TGTGCCACCAGCCGAAAGGCCGGGGAGCTGTTTTTT.

This clonotype was seen ten or more times. The chain employs TRBV7-2 and TRBJ2-5; TRBD1 matches at 10 bases. The CDR3 loop spans 15 amino acids. Germline trimming cut 1 base from V and 5 bases from J; bases unmatched to any gene: 4. The germline V gene encodes CDR1 SGHTA and CDR2 FQGNSA. The CDR3 region is CASSLVGQGMETQYF. The DNA of the CDR3 is TGTGCCAGCAGCTTAGTGGGACAGGGGATGGAGACCCAGTACTTC. Drawing the rest from reference TRBV7-2 and TRBJ2-5, the complete variable domain is GAGVSQSPSNKVTEKGKDVELRCDPISGHTALYWYRQSLGQGLEFLIYFQGNSAPDKSGLPSDRFSAERTGGSVSTLTIQRTQQEDSAVYLCASSLVGQGMETQYFGPGTRLLVL.

This clonotype was seen a handful of times. This sequence joins TRBV5-1 and TRBJ2-1, with TRBD2 matching 11 bases. V lost 3 bases, J lost 9 bases, and 11 bases stayed unmatched. The CDR3 contains 16 residues. Germline loops: CDR1 SGHRS, CDR2 YFSETQ. The CDR3 DNA reads as TGCGCCAGCAGCTCGCTCCCTGGGACTAGCGGTGGTGAGCAGTTCTTC. It yields the protein CASSSLPGTSGGEQFF.

This clonotype was counted between two and nine times. This rearrangement joins TRBV4-1 to TRBJ2-2; the match to TRBD1 covers 8 bases. With V trimmed by 0 bases and J by 5 bases, 5 bases remained unmatched. This CDR3 contains 16 residues. Germline V CDR1 and CDR2: MGHRA, YSYEKL. For the CDR3, the DNA is TGCGCCAGCAGCCAAGACCAGGGGGCGACGACCGGGGAGCTGTTTTTT. Translation: CASSQDQGATTGELFF.

This clonotype appeared many times. This sequence joins TRBV7-2 and TRBJ2-3; 10 positions agree with TRBD2. Trimming at V came to 1 base and at J to 4 bases, leaving 5 bases not matched to a gene. The germline CDR1 and CDR2 sequences are SGHTA and FQGNSA. This CDR3 is 16 amino acids long. CDR3 DNA sequence: TGTGCCAGCAGCTTAGGAGCGGGGGGGCCTTCAGATACGCAGTATTTT. Translated: CASSLGAGGPSDTQYF. The whole variable domain, filled in from reference TRBV7-2 and TRBJ2-3, reads GAGVSQSPSNKVTEKGKDVELRCDPISGHTALYWYRQSLGQGLEFLIYFQGNSAPDKSGLPSDRFSAERTGGSVSTLTIQRTQQEDSAVYLCASSLGAGGPSDTQYFGPGTRLTVL.

This chain links TRBV10-3 with TRBJ2-1; 8 nucleotides agree with TRBD1. The length of the CDR3 is 14 residues. CDR1 is ENHRY and CDR2 is SYGVKD in the germline V gene. Losses at the gene ends were 8 bases for V and 8 bases for J; bases not matched to a gene: 11. Here the CDR3 DNA reads TGTGCCATCTCATTGGACAGGGCGGGCGATGAGCAGTTCTTC. Its protein product is CAISLDRAGDEQFF.

This clonotype has more than one count but fewer than ten. This chain connects TRBV20-1 to TRBJ2-7; TRBD1 aligns across 11 bases. Germline CDR1 is DFQATT and CDR2 is SNEGSKA (reference sequence). V was clipped by 3 bases and J by 0 bases; unmatched bases: 1. This CDR3 has 14 amino acids. The CDR3 loop reads CSASGTGGSYEQYF. CDR3 in DNA: TGCAGTGCTAGCGGGACAGGGGGCTCCTACGAGCAGTACTTC.

The rearrangement joins TRBV5-1 to TRBJ2-1, with D perhaps matching TRBD2 (5 bases). The CDR3 has 16 residues. V dropped 4 bases and J dropped 5 bases, with 19 bases sitting between them. Germline lookup yields CDR1 SGHRS and CDR2 YFSETQ. The CDR3 DNA reads as TGCGCCAGCAGCCCCGAGGGTCCAGCGGTGGACAATGAGCAGTTCTTC. Translating gives CASSPEGPAVDNEQFF.

This clonotype showed up many times. The chain carries TRBV6-1 and TRBJ2-5; 7 bases line up with TRBD1. The germline CDR1 and CDR2 sequences are MNHNS and SASEGT. The V gene end was trimmed by 4 bases and the J gene end by 2 bases; junction bases not matched to a gene: 7. The CDR3 consists of 15 residues. The CDR3 region is CASSGPRTGQETQYF. The CDR3 DNA is TGTGCCAGCAGTGGACCTCGGACAGGTCAAGAGACCCAGTACTTC.

This chain uses TRBV10-3 with TRBJ1-1, with TRBD1 matching 9 bases. Germline V gene lookup returns CDR1 ENHRY and CDR2 SYGVKD. The CDR3 contains 15 residues. V was clipped by 4 bases and J by 5 bases; unmatched bases: 8. The CDR3 DNA reads as TGTGCCATCAGTGTCGGGGACAGGGCGGGTACTGAAGCTTTCTTT. Amino acids: CAISVGDRAGTEAFF.

This clonotype appeared many times. V gene TRBV6-1 combines with J gene TRBJ1-2; D not certain. The CDR3 is made up of 12 amino acids. CDR1 and CDR2 from the germline V gene are MNHNS and SASEGT. Trimming removed 9 bases from V and 3 bases from J, with 11 bases in between. CDR3 sequence (DNA): TGTGCCAGTCAGGTGGCAGACTATGGCTACACCTTC. Protein: CASQVADYGYTF.

This clonotype was counted only a few times. This chain's CDR3 is CASSLAYQGTNSPLHF. CDR3 sequence (DNA): TGTGCCAGCAGCTTAGCGTATCAGGGGACCAATTCACCCCTCCACTTT. The rearrangement joins TRBV7-8 to TRBJ1-6; D may be TRBD1 (6 bases). CDR1 is SGHVS, CDR2 FQNEAQ, per germline. V shed 0 bases and J shed 7 bases, with 13 bases lying between them. The CDR3 contains 16 residues.

Of note for this clonotype: Germline is not matched at one junction end, which may reflect a read error. The chain carries TRBV2 and TRBJ2-3, with D uncertain. CDR3 length: 11 residues. Per germline, CDR1 SNHLY and CDR2 FYNNEI. In DNA form, the CDR3 reads TGTGCCAGCACTTCCACATATACGCAGTATTTT. This translates into CASTSTYTQYF.

The genes are TRBV29-1 and TRBJ1-1, with D possibly matching TRBD1 (5 bases). This CDR3 contains 14 residues. In germline, CDR1 is SQVTM, CDR2 ANQGSEA. Trimming cost V 1 base and J 1 base, with 10 bases left between them. CDR3 protein: CSVEVRGSNTEAFF. DNA for the CDR3: TGCAGCGTTGAAGTCCGGGGCTCGAACACTGAAGCTTTCTTT. The entire variable domain, with the rest obtained from reference TRBV29-1 and TRBJ1-1, is as follows: SAVISQKPSRDICQRGTSLTIQCQVDSQVTMMFWYRQQPGQSLTLIATANQGSEATYESGFVIDKFPISRPNLTFSTLTVSNMSPEDSSIYLCSVEVRGSNTEAFFGQGTRLTVV.

The rearrangement joins TRBV20-1 to TRBJ2-7; 13 nucleotides match TRBD2. Germline CDR1 is DFQATT and CDR2 is SNEGSKA (reference sequence). The CDR3 is made up of 16 amino acids. The CDR3 nucleotides are TGCAGCATTCCCGGGACTAGCGGGACCCGAACCTACGAGCAGTACTTC. It codes for CSIPGTSGTRTYEQYF.

This clonotype was observed at least ten times. The V call is TRBV28, the J call TRBJ1-1; 7 bases are a match to TRBD1. With V trimmed by 4 bases and J by 4 bases, 6 bases remained unmatched. The CDR3 sequence is 14 residues long. CDR1 and CDR2 (germline): MDHEN, SYDVKM. The CDR3 nucleotides are TGTGCCAGCAGTTCTATAGGGGGCTTCACTGAAGCTTTCTTT. Protein: CASSSIGGFTEAFF.

This clonotype came up a few times. This chain uses TRBV18 with TRBJ1-2; possibly TRBD1 for D (5 bases). The CDR3 spans 13 residues. The V and J ends lost 4 bases and 2 bases respectively, with 8 bases between them. The germline CDR1 and CDR2 sequences are KGHSH and LQKENI. The CDR3, as DNA: TGTGCCAGCTCACGGGGGGACAACTATGGCTACACCTTC. Translated, it gives CASSRGDNYGYTF.

The table lists this clonotype with a few counts. The rearrangement uses TRBV20-1 and TRBJ2-1, with TRBD2 identical over 10 bases. The CDR3 spans 18 residues. With V trimmed by 3 bases and J by 1 base, 12 bases remained unmatched. Germline V gene data show CDR1 as DFQATT and CDR2 as SNEGSKA (reference sequence). CDR3 sequence: CSAREPLLAGVSYNEQFF. For the CDR3, the DNA is TGCAGTGCTAGGGAGCCCCTCCTAGCGGGAGTGTCCTACAATGAGCAGTTCTTC.

On this clonotype itself: The junction and the germline gene differ at one end; a read error may be behind it. The chain couples TRBV2 to TRBJ2-4; 9 nucleotides line up with TRBD1. Germline CDR1 reads SNHLY; CDR2 reads FYNNEI. This CDR3 is built from 10 residues. This chain's CDR3 is CASMRDRERF. The DNA of the CDR3 is TGTGCCAGCATGCGGGACAGGGAAAGGTTC.